Sequencing of this TCR beta chain was carried out in a study of control samples from healthy donors and cancer patients. The table came from immunoSEQ multiplex PCR; TCRdb's copy has only in-frame clones and leaves some out. The table records around 74,000 clones, 85% to 95% of them present only once. The length of the CDR3 is 15 residues. V was clipped by 1 base and J by 7 bases; unmatched bases: 7. Germline lookup yields CDR1 SGHTS and CDR2 YDEGEE. The receptor's source is a woman aged 60 to 75 in good health. This rearrangement joins TRBV5-8 to TRBJ1-4; 7 nucleotides agree with TRBD1. Sample: blood. CDR3 residues: CASSLRGPASEKLFF. Written as DNA, the CDR3 is TGTGCCAGCAGCTTGAGGGGGCCAGCAAGTGAAAAACTGTTTTTT. The full variable domain, completed using reference TRBV5-8 and TRBJ1-4, is EAGVTQSPTHLIKTRGQQATLRCSPISGHTSVYWYQQALGLGLQFLLWYDEGEERNRGNFPPRFSGRQFPNYSSELNVNALELEDSALYLCASSLRGPASEKLFFGSGTQLSVL.